This TCR beta chain was captured in a study of cytomegalovirus exposure and HLA in healthy donors. V gave up 6 bases and J gave up 1 base, with 9 bases separating them. Germline V CDR1 and CDR2: KGHSH, LQKENI. The CDR3 runs 13 residues. Profiling relied on immunoSEQ multiplex PCR, and the TCRdb table lists in-frame clones only, not all of them. Among roughly 130,000 clones listed, almost 85% were seen once. The sequencing sample was made of PBMCs. This rearrangement joins TRBV18 to TRBJ1-1, with D possibly TRBD1 on 6 matching bases. This TCR was recovered from a woman aged 25 to 45 in good health and CMV-seronegative. The CDR3 region is CASSMTGNTEAFF. The CDR3 coding sequence is TGTGCCAGCTCCATGACAGGGAACACTGAAGCTTTCTTT.